The sequence of this T cell receptor (beta chain) was determined in a study of beta chain features in type 1 diabetes (dated by TCRdb to between 2017 and 2018). For the study in its entirety: Patients and healthy donors did not differ in mean age, gender distribution, total cell number or subset yield. In the study, TCRB repertoires of sorted circulating CD4+ T cell subsets from recently diagnosed type 1 diabetes patients were compared with those of matched healthy donors. Whereas all 30 or so donors provided naive and central memory subsets, regulatory and stem cell-like memory subsets were isolated from just 8 patients and about 8 healthy donors. A total of 90 million to 120 million sorted cells were examined across all samples, and a strong correlation was observed between cell number per subset and RNA yield. The full study reports these points: Because cDNA was sequenced instead of genomic DNA, highly expressing activated cells could be over-represented, though the groups showed no difference in activation or CD3 levels. Naive, central memory and regulatory TCRB repertoires appeared to be more alike among patients than among healthy donors. A moderate but significant shortening of TCRB CDR3 length was observed in type 1 diabetes patients in all four CD4+ subsets. Only small numbers of individuals were included in the HLA sub-analyses, which left unresolved whether HLA type had any influence on TCRB rearrangement. PCR may preferentially amplify shorter templates, but because patient and control samples were amplified and corrected together, any resulting skew would affect both groups equally. At VDJ recombination sites, patients with type 1 diabetes made fewer insertions and deleted more nucleotides, a pattern implying thymic rearrangement abnormalities.

All of the isolated RNA was reverse transcribed with the High Capacity cDNA Reverse Transcription Kit, so expressed TCRB transcripts were sequenced. For stem cell-like memory T cell samples, survey-depth immunoSEQ sequencing was used, averaging about 1 million total reads per sample. Sorted cells were lysed in RLT buffer, and RNA was extracted using DNase-treated RNeasy Micro or Mini kits according to cell number. Each cell subset was processed on its own to prevent cross-contamination, while patient and healthy donor samples were processed together. Using the immunoSEQ multiplex PCR, TCRB sequences were amplified from cDNA into 87-bp fragments spanning the CDR3 region. Sequencing of the amplicons was performed on the Illumina HiSeq platform. The paper's data handling went like this. PCR bias was corrected computationally using synthetic template baselines, and reads within Hamming distance 2 were collapsed, with unmergeable singletons discarded. Reads were aligned against IMGT so that V, D and J genes, CDR3 length and insertions or deletions at six rearrangement sites could be assigned. Within each subset, clonotype counts were normalized to the number of sorted cells before true diversity and Gini coefficients were calculated with the tcR R package. The overlap coefficient, calculated on TCRB nucleotide sequences, was used to quantify repertoire sharing. TCRdb carries this immuneACCESS record with in-frame sequences only. Its versions omit some clonotypes, under half of them owing to an unresolved V gene in the studies checked, with the rest unexplained. V, J and clone size are those of that table, while D and trimming were read from the DNA. In all, the sample holds approximately 120,000 clones, and about two fifths of those were seen once. The biggest ten clones account for 0.065% of the sample.

Comments on this clone: Its binding antigen is unknown. The sample holds no much larger clone one base away, and base qualities are not on file.

V drops 1 base and J drops 5 bases, leaving 15 bases in between. In the germline V gene (reference sequence), CDR1 corresponds to LNHDA and CDR2 to SQIVND. The CDR3 sequence holds 16 residues, the cysteine and phenylalanine included. Left in the record is the CDR3 DNA by itself, 48 bases read in frame from the first base. Each donor gave one peripheral blood draw, averaging roughly 0.11 L, which was collected into heparinised tubes. Naive, central memory, regulatory and stem cell-like memory CD4+ T cells were sorted on a BD FACSAria II using a panel including CD45RO, CCR7, CD25, CD127, CD95 and CD27. All sorted populations exceeded 95% purity. PBMCs were separated immediately by Lymphoprep density gradient centrifugation and were stained directly, without being cultured. Samples were stained and sorted in pairs, with one healthy donor and one patient per experiment, so that batch effects were minimized.

The sequenced material came from stem cell memory CD4+ T cells from blood. Interpreted using the paper, the cell subset or site label stands for: stem cell-like memory CD4+ T cells. The receptor comes from a woman between 18 and 29 years old in good health. Recombination connected TRBV19 to TRBJ1-5; the D gene is perhaps TRBD1, from 5 matching bases. This receptor carries the CDR3 CASSIVSRGRDQPQHF. The nucleotides read TGTGCCAGTAGTATAGTGTCTAGGGGAAGGGATCAGCCCCAGCATTTT. This CDR3, with the reference TRBV19 and TRBJ1-5 proteins standing in past its ends, gives the full variable domain DGGITQSPKYLFRKEGQNVTLSCEQNLNHDAMYWYRQDPGQGLRLIYYSQIVNDFQKGDIAEGYSVSREKKESFPLTVTSAQKNPTAFYLCASSIVSRGRDQPQHFGDGTRLSIL.